Each of the 32 T cell receptor beta chains below was sequenced from the same sample in a study of cytomegalovirus exposure and HLA in healthy donors. The PCR ran on 60 Vbeta and 13 Jbeta primers. The method was immunoSEQ multiplex PCR; TCRdb's version includes in-frame clones alone and lacks a portion of them. Of roughly 120,000 clones detected, approximately 70% appear once; the ten largest clones hold roughly 0.82%. The sequencing input was PBMCs. Receptor source: a woman between 25 and 40 years old in good health and CMV-seronegative.

The chain is built from TRBV4-2 and TRBJ1-1; maybe TRBD1 (5 bases). Trimming took 0 bases from V and 3 from J, leaving 17 bases between them. This CDR3 has 17 residues. CDR1 and CDR2 from the germline V gene are LGHNA and YNFKEQ. The CDR3, as DNA: TGTGCCAGCAGCCAAGATTTGCGTTCGGAGGGGTACACTGAAGCTTTCTTT. This codes for CASSQDLRSEGYTEAFF.

The chain joins TRBV6-5 to TRBJ2-7, with a weak D call TRBD1 (6 bases). CDR3 length: 15 residues. CDR1 and CDR2 from the germline V gene are MNHEY and SVGAGI. The V end was cut by 6 bases, the J end by 1 base, with 16 bases between. In nucleotides, the CDR3 is TGTGCCAGCAGGCCGCCAGGGGCCCCATCCTACGAGCAGTACTTC. It is translated as CASRPPGAPSYEQYF.

The chain combines TRBV30 with TRBJ1-4, with 8 nucleotides matching TRBD1. After removal of 0 bases from V and 11 bases from J, the junction contained 8 bases not matched to a gene. The CDR3 consists of 14 residues. Germline V gene lookup returns CDR1 GTSNPN and CDR2 SVGIG (reference sequence). The CDR3 sequence is CAWSVSWTGFKLFF. The CDR3 nucleotides read TGTGCCTGGAGTGTATCCTGGACAGGGTTTAAACTGTTTTTT.

The V call is TRBV7-9, the J call TRBJ2-3, with D tentatively TRBD2 (5 bases). Germline V gene sequence: CDR1 SEHNR, CDR2 FQNEAQ (reference sequence). The CDR3 is 12 residues long. V was cut by 8 bases and J by 0 bases, with 6 bases left in between. The DNA for the CDR3 is TGTGCCAGCCGGGAAAGCACAGATACGCAGTATTTT. This sequence encodes CASRESTDTQYF.

This chain connects TRBV19 to TRBJ1-2, with TRBD1 matching 10 bases. The CDR3 has 15 residues. In germline, CDR1 is LNHDA, CDR2 SQIVND (reference sequence). Trimming at V came to 4 bases and at J to 2 bases, leaving 4 bases not matched to a gene. The CDR3 is CASSTEGQGNYGYTF. The DNA of the CDR3 is TGTGCCAGTAGTACCGAGGGACAGGGGAACTATGGCTACACCTTC.

This clone has just a few counts. This chain joins TRBV6-1 and TRBJ2-6; D remains ambiguous. CDR3 size: 15 residues. The V gene's germline CDR1 is MNHNS and CDR2 SASEGT. Deletions cut 7 bases from V and 0 bases from J, with 10 bases between. The CDR3 DNA reads TGTGCCAGCAAACAGAGACACTCTGGGGCCAACGTCCTGACTTTC. Amino acid sequence: CASKQRHSGANVLTF.

In this sample, this clone turned up a few times. V is TRBV4-2 and J is TRBJ2-2; 7 positions match TRBD1. The V and J ends lost 4 bases and 4 bases, in that order; junction bases with no gene match: 3. Germline V lookup: CDR1 LGHNA, CDR2 YNFKEQ. CDR3 size: 14 residues. The CDR3 region is CASSPQGVTGELFF. DNA for the CDR3: TGTGCCAGCAGCCCCCAGGGGGTCACCGGGGAGCTGTTTTTT.

J is TRBJ1-1 and V is TRBV5-1; perhaps TRBD1 as D (5 bases). The germline gives CDR1 SGHRS, CDR2 YFSETQ. The CDR3 has 15 residues. Deletions cut 6 bases from V and 0 bases from J, with 15 bases between. The CDR3 protein is CASNGEGYVNTEAFF. Written as DNA, the CDR3 is TGCGCCAGCAATGGGGAGGGGTATGTGAACACTGAAGCTTTCTTT. The entire variable domain, with the rest obtained from reference TRBV5-1 and TRBJ1-1, is as follows: KAGVTQTPRYLIKTRGQQVTLSCSPISGHRSVSWYQQTPGQGLQFLFEYFSETQRNKGNFPGRFSGRQFSNSRSEMNVSTLELGDSALYLCASNGEGYVNTEAFFGQGTRLTVV.

This rearrangement joins TRBV6-1 to TRBJ1-3; 10 bases match TRBD1. CDR3 length: 13 residues. With 10 bases clipped from V and 9 bases from J, the junction kept 9 bases outside the gene matches. Germline V gene data show CDR1 as MNHNS and CDR2 as SASEGT. Written as DNA, the CDR3 is TGTGCCATCGGGACAGGGGTCGTGGGCACCATATATTTT. Protein product: CAIGTGVVGTIYF.

The sample holds a few counts of this clone. The V call is TRBV5-1, the J call TRBJ1-3, with D uncertain. This CDR3 spans 14 amino acids. The ends were cut back, 0 bases at V and 0 bases at J, with 4 bases in the middle. Germline V gene sequence: CDR1 SGHRS, CDR2 YFSETQ. Here the CDR3 reads CASSLVSSGNTIYF. The CDR3 nucleotides read TGCGCCAGCAGCTTGGTGAGCTCTGGAAACACCATATATTTT.

The CDR3 DNA sequence: TGTGCCAGCAGCGTAGACAAGACAGGGGGTCGAATGAACACCGGGGAGCTGTTTTTT. Its translation: CASSVDKTGGRMNTGELFF. The chain uses TRBV9 and TRBJ2-2; 9 bases map to TRBD1. The length of the CDR3 is 19 residues. Germline V lookup: CDR1 SGDLS, CDR2 YYNGEE. V gave up 0 bases and J gave up 1 base; unmatched junction bases: 10.

The V gene is TRBV6-1, the J gene TRBJ1-5, with 7 nucleotides matching TRBD1. From germline, CDR1 is MNHNS and CDR2 SASEGT. CDR3 length: 16 residues. Losses at the gene ends were 1 base for V and 2 bases for J; bases not matched to a gene: 5. CDR3 DNA: TGTGCCAGCAGTGAAGAGGAGGGGGCGGGCAATCAGCCCCAGCATTTT. It specifies CASSEEEGAGNQPQHF.

This clone has a handful of counts. V is TRBV6-5 and J is TRBJ2-3; possibly TRBD2 for D (7 bases). The CDR3 runs to 15 residues. CDR1 and CDR2 from the germline V gene are MNHEY and SVGAGI. Trimming removed 7 bases from V and 1 base from J, with 15 bases in between. CDR3 residues: CASNIVRGRTDTQYF. The CDR3 nucleotides read TGTGCCAGCAACATAGTGCGGGGGCGCACAGATACGCAGTATTTT.

The V and J genes are TRBV18 and TRBJ1-1, with no clear D. Germline values: CDR1 KGHSH, CDR2 LQKENI. V was pared by 5 bases and J by 3 bases, with 10 bases between. The CDR3 sequence is 13 residues long. The CDR3 DNA reads TGTGCCAGCTCAGGAGCTAAGGACACTGAAGCTTTCTTT. This codes for CASSGAKDTEAFF.

The gene calls are TRBV5-1 and TRBJ1-5; D is unclear. Trimming left V 0 bases short and J 1 base short, with 5 bases between. The germline CDR1 and CDR2 sequences are SGHRS and YFSETQ. This CDR3 is built from 14 residues. As DNA, the CDR3 is TGCGCCAGCAGCTTGGGAGAGAGCAATCAGCCCCAGCATTTT. Translating it yields CASSLGESNQPQHF.

V usage is TRBV14 and J usage is TRBJ2-1; 10 nucleotides agree with TRBD1. Germline trimming cut 1 base from V and 12 bases from J; bases unmatched to any gene: 3. This CDR3 has 13 amino acids. Germline V gene sequence: CDR1 SGHDN, CDR2 FVKESK. The CDR3 region has the DNA TGTGCCAGCAGCCAAGGAGACAGGGGGCGGCAGTTCTTC. Residues: CASSQGDRGRQFF.

V usage is TRBV4-1 and J usage is TRBJ2-5; TRBD2 is a possible D gene (6 bases). Trimming stripped 0 bases from V and 5 bases from J, with 13 bases between. CDR3 size: 15 residues. Germline V gives CDR1 MGHRA, CDR2 YSYEKL. The CDR3 spells CASSQDFAGWETQYF. The CDR3 DNA reads TGCGCCAGCAGCCAAGATTTCGCGGGATGGGAGACCCAGTACTTC.

Here the CDR3 reads CAWIGGLPETQYF. Written as DNA, the CDR3 is TGTGCCTGGATCGGAGGCCTCCCAGAAACCCAGTACTTC. The V call is TRBV30, the J call TRBJ2-5; possible D gene TRBD2, 5 bases. Germline V gives CDR1 GTSNPN, CDR2 SVGIG (reference sequence). The V and J ends lost 4 bases and 8 bases respectively, with 17 bases between them. The CDR3 totals 13 residues.

The table lists this clone with a count of one. The chain joins TRBV4-2 to TRBJ1-1, with 8 nucleotides matching TRBD1. In germline, CDR1 is LGHNA, CDR2 YNFKEQ. V dropped 0 bases and J dropped 3; count of bases not matched to a gene: 12. The length of the CDR3 is 18 residues. As DNA, the CDR3 is TGTGCCAGCAGCCAAGACCTCGGACAGGGTGGGGGCCACACTGAAGCTTTCTTT. Translation: CASSQDLGQGGGHTEAFF.

This clone has just one count. CDR3 sequence (DNA): TGCAGCGTTGAAGAGAGGAGCTCTGGGGCCAACGTCCTGACTTTC. The encoded protein is CSVEERSSGANVLTF. The genes are TRBV29-1 and TRBJ2-6; unclear D gene. Trimming took off 0 bases at V and 0 bases at J, with 6 bases between the two ends. CDR3 length equals 15 residues. The germline gives CDR1 SQVTM, CDR2 ANQGSEA. Supplemented by reference TRBV29-1 and TRBJ2-6, the full variable domain reads SAVISQKPSRDICQRGTSLTIQCQVDSQVTMMFWYRQQPGQSLTLIATANQGSEATYESGFVIDKFPISRPNLTFSTLTVSNMSPEDSSIYLCSVEERSSGANVLTFGAGSRLTVL.

The rearrangement uses TRBV6-5 and TRBJ1-6; tentatively, D is TRBD1 (6 bases). CDR1 MNHEY and CDR2 SVGAGI come from the germline V gene. The germline V and J ends were trimmed by 2 bases and 9 bases, with 17 bases remaining between them. The CDR3 runs 16 residues. The CDR3 DNA reads TGTGCCAGCAGTTACCGTTACTTGGGGGCGAGTTCACCCCTCCACTTT. It yields the protein CASSYRYLGASSPLHF.

For this clone: One junction end disagrees with the germline gene, perhaps due to a read error. V gene TRBV6-6 combines with J gene TRBJ1-2; perhaps TRBD1 as D (6 bases). The germline V gene encodes CDR1 MNHNY and CDR2 SVGAGI (reference sequence). The CDR3 runs to 15 residues. CDR3 protein: CASSQKTGYNDGYTF. In DNA, the CDR3 is TGTGCCAGCAGCCAGAAAACAGGGTATAACGATGGCTACACCTTC.

The chain is built from TRBV11-2 and TRBJ2-2; 9 nucleotides match TRBD1. Losses at the gene ends were 3 bases for V and 10 bases for J; bases not matched to a gene: 9. This CDR3 is built from 15 residues. Germline CDR1 is SGHAT and CDR2 is FQNNGV. In nucleotides, the CDR3 is TGTGCCAGCAGCTTCACCCAGACAGGGGGTCCGGAGCTGTTTTTT. It yields the protein CASSFTQTGGPELFF.

This clone was detected a few times. The chain is built from TRBV6-6 and TRBJ1-4, with a tentative D call TRBD1 (5 bases). The germline CDR1 and CDR2 sequences are MNHNY and SVGAGI (reference sequence). The CDR3 runs to 15 residues. Trimming left V 7 bases short and J 0 bases short, with 12 bases between. The CDR3 protein is CASILDSATNEKLFF. The CDR3 region has the DNA TGTGCCAGCATCCTAGACAGTGCAACTAATGAAAAACTGTTTTTT.

V and J are TRBV5-1 and TRBJ2-2, with a weak D call TRBD1 (6 bases). The CDR3 totals 16 residues. The germline V gene encodes CDR1 SGHRS and CDR2 YFSETQ. Trimming pared 0 bases from V and 3 bases from J, leaving 12 bases between. CDR3 residues: CASSLVVGTHTGELFF. CDR3 DNA: TGCGCCAGCAGCTTGGTGGTCGGGACACACACCGGGGAGCTGTTTTTT.

This clone was detected only once. The gene calls are TRBV18 and TRBJ1-1, with 8 positions matching TRBD1. CDR1 is KGHSH, CDR2 LQKENI, per germline. After removal of 6 bases from V and 4 bases from J, the junction contained 10 bases not matched to a gene. The CDR3 extends over 15 amino acids. CDR3 amino acids: CASSPRQGLGTEAFF. The CDR3, as DNA: TGTGCCAGCTCGCCTAGACAGGGGCTTGGCACTGAAGCTTTCTTT.

The CDR3 protein is CASSLRPGQGDEAFF. The CDR3 nucleotides read TGCGCCAGCAGCCTCCGCCCGGGACAGGGGGACGAAGCTTTCTTT. The chain joins TRBV5-1 to TRBJ1-1; 11 nucleotides line up with TRBD1. Trimming removed 4 bases from V and 8 bases from J; junction bases left unmatched: 10. Germline CDR1 SGHRS, CDR2 YFSETQ. This CDR3 has 15 amino acids.

This chain uses TRBV19 with TRBJ2-6; TRBD1 aligns across 10 bases. The germline gives CDR1 LNHDA, CDR2 SQIVND (reference sequence). Trimming cost V 6 bases and J 2 bases; bases outside gene matches: 10. CDR3 length: 18 residues. CDR3 sequence reads: CASRHQGQGRTGANVLTF. The DNA of the CDR3 is TGTGCCAGTAGGCACCAGGGACAGGGGAGGACTGGGGCCAACGTCCTGACTTTC.

The chain joins TRBV30 to TRBJ1-5, with 9 bases that match TRBD1. Losses at the gene ends were 2 bases for V and 2 bases for J; bases not matched to a gene: 7. The CDR3 length is 16 residues. Germline CDR1 and CDR2: GTSNPN and SVGIG (reference sequence). The CDR3 DNA sequence: TGTGCCTGGAGTTCCTACAGGGGGCACGGCAATCAGCCCCAGCATTTT. This gives the protein CAWSSYRGHGNQPQHF. Using reference TRBV30 and TRBJ1-5 for the parts outside the CDR3, the full variable domain is SQTIHQWPATLVQPVGSPLSLECTVEGTSNPNLYWYRQAAGRGLQLLFYSVGIGQISSEVPQNLSASRPQDRQFILSSKKLLLSDSGFYLCAWSSYRGHGNQPQHFGDGTRLSIL.

The chain employs TRBV7-9 and TRBJ2-7; 7 positions agree with TRBD2. CDR1 is SEHNR and CDR2 is FQNEAQ in the germline V gene (reference sequence). The CDR3 is 15 residues long. V lost 2 bases and J lost 5; bases outside the gene matches: 9. This CDR3 reads CASSLRASGTDEQYF. CDR3 bases: TGTGCCAGCAGCTTACGAGCCAGCGGGACTGACGAGCAGTACTTC.

CDR3 region: CAWDPNLGQGGDNSPLHF. Here the CDR3 DNA reads TGTGCCTGGGACCCAAACTTAGGACAGGGTGGAGATAATTCACCCCTCCACTTT. This chain joins TRBV30 and TRBJ1-6; 8 bases fit TRBD1. CDR1 GTSNPN and CDR2 SVGIG come from the germline V gene (reference sequence). The CDR3 runs 18 residues. V gave up 5 bases and J gave up 5 bases; unmatched junction bases: 17.

The chain combines TRBV5-1 with TRBJ1-2, with 7 bases identical to TRBD1. The CDR3 loop spans 14 amino acids. The V gene end was trimmed by 0 bases and the J gene end by 7 bases; junction bases not matched to a gene: 6. The germline V gene has CDR1 SGHRS and CDR2 YFSETQ. The CDR3 reads CASSLATGSSGYTF. The CDR3 nucleotides read TGCGCCAGCAGCTTGGCGACAGGGTCTTCTGGCTACACCTTC.